The text below deals with one TCR beta chain. Original handling: Reference gene primer amplification yielded estimated nucleated cell counts. Profiling relied on immunoSEQ multiplex PCR, and the TCRdb table lists in-frame clones only, not all of them. V, J and clone size are those of that table, while D and trimming were read from the DNA. Of about 280,000 clones listed, 85% are singletons. This sample is part of a study of blood T cell repertoires in COVID-19. This CDR3 comprises 14 residues. V was shortened by 1 base and J by 9 bases, with 11 bases between the two germline ends. Germline V CDR1 and CDR2: SGHNT, YYREEE (reference sequence).

The receptor was isolated from a woman in her forties or fifties who had recovered from COVID-19. The sample comprised PBMCs or T cells enriched from blood (not recorded which). The chain has TRBV5-4 and TRBJ1-6; no firm D call. Here the CDR3 DNA reads TGTGCCAGCAGCTTGTGGAACCGAGGTTCACCCCTCCACTTT. It yields the protein CASSLWNRGSPLHF. The full variable domain, completed using reference TRBV5-4 and TRBJ1-6, is ETGVTQSPTHLIKTRGQQVTLRCSSQSGHNTVSWYQQALGQGPQFIFQYYREEENGRGNFPPRFSGLQFPNYSSELNVNALELDDSALYLCASSLWNRGSPLHFGNGTRLTVT.